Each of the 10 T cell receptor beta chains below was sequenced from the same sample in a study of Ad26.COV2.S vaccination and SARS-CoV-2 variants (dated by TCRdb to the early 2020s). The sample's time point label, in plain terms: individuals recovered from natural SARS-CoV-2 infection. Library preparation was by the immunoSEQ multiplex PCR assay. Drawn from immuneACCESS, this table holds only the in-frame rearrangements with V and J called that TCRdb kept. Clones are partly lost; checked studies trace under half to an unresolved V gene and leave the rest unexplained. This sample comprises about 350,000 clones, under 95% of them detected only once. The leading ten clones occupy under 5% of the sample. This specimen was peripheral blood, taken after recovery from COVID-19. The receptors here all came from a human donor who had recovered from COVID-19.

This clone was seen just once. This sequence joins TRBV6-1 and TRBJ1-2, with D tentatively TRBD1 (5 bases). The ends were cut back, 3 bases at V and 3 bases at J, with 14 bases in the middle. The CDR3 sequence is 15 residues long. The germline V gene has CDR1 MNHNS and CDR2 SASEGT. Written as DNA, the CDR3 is TGTGCCAGCAGTGAGAGGACTGGGGGAGACTATGGCTACACCTTC. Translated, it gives CASSERTGGDYGYTF.

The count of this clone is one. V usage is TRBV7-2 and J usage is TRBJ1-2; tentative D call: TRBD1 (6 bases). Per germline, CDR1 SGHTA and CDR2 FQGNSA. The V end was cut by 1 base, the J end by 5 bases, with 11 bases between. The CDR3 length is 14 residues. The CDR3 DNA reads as TGTGCCAGCAGCTTAGACAGGGACCATTATGGCTACACCTTC. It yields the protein CASSLDRDHYGYTF.

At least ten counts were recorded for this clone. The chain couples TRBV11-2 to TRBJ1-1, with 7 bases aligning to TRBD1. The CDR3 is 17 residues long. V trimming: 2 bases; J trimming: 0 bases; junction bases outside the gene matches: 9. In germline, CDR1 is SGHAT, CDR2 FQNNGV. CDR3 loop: CASSLNANRGLNTEAFF. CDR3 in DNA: TGTGCCAGCAGCTTAAATGCGAACAGGGGATTGAACACTGAAGCTTTCTTT.

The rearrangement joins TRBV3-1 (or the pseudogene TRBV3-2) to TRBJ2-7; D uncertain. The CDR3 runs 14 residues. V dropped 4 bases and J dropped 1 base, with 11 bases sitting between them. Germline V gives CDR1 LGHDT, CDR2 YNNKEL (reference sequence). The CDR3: CASSPNYNSYEQYF. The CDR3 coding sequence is TGTGCCAGCAGCCCAAACTACAATTCCTACGAGCAGTACTTC.

CDR3 sequence reads: CASSQGGPYQPQHF. The CDR3 DNA reads TGCGCCAGCAGCCAAGGTGGGCCCTATCAGCCCCAGCATTTT. The rearrangement joins TRBV4-1 to TRBJ1-5; no firm D call. The CDR3 sequence is 14 residues long. The germline V gene encodes CDR1 MGHRA and CDR2 YSYEKL. Trimming took 1 base from V and 5 from J, leaving 9 bases between them.

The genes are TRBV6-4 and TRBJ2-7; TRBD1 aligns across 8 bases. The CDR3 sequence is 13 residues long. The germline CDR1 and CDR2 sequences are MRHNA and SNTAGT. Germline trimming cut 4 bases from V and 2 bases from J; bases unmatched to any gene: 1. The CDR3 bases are TGTGCCAGCAGTGTGACAGGGGCCTACGAGCAGTACTTC. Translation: CASSVTGAYEQYF.

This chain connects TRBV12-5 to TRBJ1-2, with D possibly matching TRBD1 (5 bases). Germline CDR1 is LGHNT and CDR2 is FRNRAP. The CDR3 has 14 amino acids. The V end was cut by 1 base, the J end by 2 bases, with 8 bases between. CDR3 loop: CASGLDRLNYGYTF. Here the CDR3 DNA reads TGTGCTAGTGGTTTGGACAGGTTGAACTATGGCTACACCTTC.

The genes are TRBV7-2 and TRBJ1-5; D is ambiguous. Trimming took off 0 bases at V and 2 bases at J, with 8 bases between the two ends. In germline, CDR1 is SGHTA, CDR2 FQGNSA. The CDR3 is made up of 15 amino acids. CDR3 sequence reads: CASSLASMGNQPQHF. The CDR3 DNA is TGTGCCAGCAGCTTAGCTTCGATGGGCAATCAGCCCCAGCATTTT.

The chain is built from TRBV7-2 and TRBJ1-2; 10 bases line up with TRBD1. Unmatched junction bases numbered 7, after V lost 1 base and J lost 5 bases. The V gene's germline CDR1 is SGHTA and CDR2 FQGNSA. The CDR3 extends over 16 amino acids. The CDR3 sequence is CASSLGTGTGEYGYTF. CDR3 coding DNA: TGTGCCAGCAGCTTAGGGACCGGGACAGGGGAGTATGGCTACACCTTC.

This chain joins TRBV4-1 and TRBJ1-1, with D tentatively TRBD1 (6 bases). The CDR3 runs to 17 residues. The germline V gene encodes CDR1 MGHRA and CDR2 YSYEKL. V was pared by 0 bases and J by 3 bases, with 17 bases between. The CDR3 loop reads CASSQERGGGDDTEAFF. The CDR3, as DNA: TGCGCCAGCAGCCAAGAGAGAGGGGGAGGGGATGACACTGAAGCTTTCTTT.